This T cell receptor (beta chain) was obtained from a study of blood T cell repertoires in COVID-19. Sequencing used immunoSEQ multiplex PCR; TCRdb keeps in-frame clones, though not all of them. The data show some 250,000 clones, approximately 80% seen once. Trimming at V came to 6 bases and at J to 10 bases, leaving 9 bases not matched to a gene. Germline V gene lookup returns CDR1 MNHEY and CDR2 SMNVEV (reference sequence). The CDR3 consists of 14 residues. The chain couples TRBV27 to TRBJ1-4, with 9 positions matching TRBD1. The receptor was derived from a man in his fifties or sixties with acute or convalescent COVID-19. The source material was peripheral blood. DNA of the CDR3: TGTGCCAGCAGGCCCCGGGACAGGGAGGGAAAACTGTTTTTT. Protein product: CASRPRDREGKLFF.